Shown below are 5 T cell receptor beta chains from a single sample sequenced in a study of shared clonotypes between healthy human individuals (TCRdb year 2020). Library preparation was by the immunoSEQ multiplex PCR assay. TCRdb re-hosts the immuneACCESS table, in-frame sequences only. Its copies lack some clones; in the studies checked, an unresolved V gene accounts for under half of them, and the cause for the rest is not known. Across this sample there are about 2 million clones, with 90% to 95% seen only once. The ten top clones hold around 0.13% of the sample. Material for sequencing was naive CD4+ T cells sorted from blood. The cell subset or site label here, explained by the study, means: CD45RA+ positively selected. The receptors shown here come from a man in his late teens or twenties in good health.

This sequence joins TRBV4-1 and TRBJ2-3; 10 bases match TRBD2. V lost 0 bases and J lost 4; bases outside the gene matches: 10. This CDR3 has 18 residues. The germline V gene encodes CDR1 MGHRA and CDR2 YSYEKL. The CDR3 region is CASSQDLFGTSGADTQYF. The CDR3 DNA is TGCGCCAGCAGCCAAGATTTATTTGGAACTAGCGGGGCAGATACGCAGTATTTT.

V usage is TRBV5-6 and J usage is TRBJ2-2; 8 positions match TRBD2. The J segment lost 4 bases and the V segment lost 5 bases, leaving 4 bases of the junction unmatched. The CDR3 totals 14 residues. CDR1 SGHDT and CDR2 YYEEEE come from the germline V gene. This chain's CDR3 is CASRRLAPTGELFF. CDR3 bases: TGTGCCAGCAGAAGACTAGCGCCCACCGGGGAGCTGTTTTTT.

With respect to this clone: A read error may produce the germline difference seen at one junction end. The chain has TRBV10-3 and TRBJ1-6; D not certain. This CDR3 is built from 12 residues. The germline V gene encodes CDR1 ENHRY and CDR2 SYGVKD. CDR3 in amino acids: CAIGEEGSPLHF. The CDR3 DNA reads TGTGCCATCGGTGAAGAGGGATCACCCCTCCACTTT.

This clone has more than one count but fewer than ten. The rearrangement uses TRBV7-2 and TRBJ2-7; D is ambiguous. This CDR3 contains 12 residues. V lost 1 base and J lost 9, with 10 bases in between. Germline V gene data show CDR1 as SGHTA and CDR2 as FQGNSA. The CDR3 sequence: CASSLDSQPQYF. CDR3 in DNA: TGTGCCAGCAGCTTAGACTCCCAACCGCAGTACTTC.

A remark on this clone: This may come from a read error, since a much larger clone is one base off. This CDR3 is also generated by other DNA sequences in the sample. V and J are TRBV6-6 and TRBJ1-5; weak D call: TRBD1 (5 bases). The germline V gene encodes CDR1 MNHNY and CDR2 SVGAGI (reference sequence). This CDR3 contains 14 residues. CDR3 DNA sequence: TGTGCCAGCAGTACGGGGGTGTTAGGTCAGCCCCAGCACTTT. Its translation: CASSTGVLGQPQHF.